The table lists the clone carrying this TCR beta chain with a count of one. The data stem from a study of control samples from healthy donors and cancer patients. Only in-frame clones appear in the TCRdb table, and some are missing; sequencing was by immunoSEQ multiplex PCR. Among around 130,000 clones listed, approximately 94% were seen once. V shed 4 bases and J shed 10 bases, with 19 bases lying between them. This CDR3 contains 14 residues. Germline CDR1 and CDR2: SGHDN and FVKESK. The sample consisted of PBMCs. This TCR was recovered from a man aged 50 to 60 with head and neck cancer. The chain recombines TRBV14 with TRBJ1-1, with D hard to call. In DNA form, the CDR3 reads TGTGCCAGCAGCCCGGGAAGTTTGGCTTGGGGAGCTTTCTTT. This codes for CASSPGSLAWGAFF.